A selection of T cell receptor beta chains follows, all from one sample in a study of T cell responses to AZD1222 COVID-19 vaccine. Using immunoSEQ multiplex PCR, the repertoire was profiled, and TCRdb retains in-frame clones only, with some absent. Among about 100,000 clones listed, 87% were seen once. The source material was peripheral blood, sampled 28 days after the second AZD1222 dose. The receptor source for this set is an adult who received the AZD1222 COVID-19 vaccine. CDR3s include the opening cysteine and the closing phenylalanine or tryptophan.

j_gene | v_gene | len | CDR3aa
TRBJ2-7 | TRBV12-3/TRBV12-4 | 13 | CASTSWQRHEQYF
TRBJ2-5 | TRBV11-3 | 14 | CASSPTQGQETQYF
TRBJ1-2 | TRBV30 | 14 | CAWRNALPLYGYTF
TRBJ2-7 | TRBV5-1 | 15 | CASSFDPGTSYEQYF
TRBJ2-7 | TRBV13 | 15 | CASSLGGTGLHEQYF
TRBJ2-2 | TRBV6-5 | 14 | CASQGEQDTGELFF
TRBJ2-7 | TRBV27 | 13 | CASSPGQSYEQYF
TRBJ1-4 | TRBV11-2 | 11 | CASSHRTGLFF
TRBJ2-7 | TRBV6-5 | 14 | CASSYDLGSYEQYF
TRBJ1-5 | TRBV6-5 | 15 | CASRPPQGNNQPQHF
TRBJ1-2 | TRBV3-1/TRBV3-2 | 15 | CASSPGTGELWGYTF
TRBJ1-6 | TRBV6-4 | 17 | CASTEVSAGGSGSPLHF
TRBJ2-7 | TRBV27 | 14 | CASSLREARYEQYF
TRBJ1-2 | TRBV5-4 | 15 | CASSLAGGRDYGYTF
TRBJ2-5 | TRBV5-8 | 18 | CASSLGISGGASQETQYF
TRBJ1-6 | TRBV6-4 | 14 | CASSDSTGGSPLHF
TRBJ2-3 | TRBV5-1 | 14 | CASRETVGTDTQYF
TRBJ1-2 | TRBV6-5 | 12 | CAGRDRGLGYTF
TRBJ1-1 | TRBV5-4 | 13 | CASSLTGGTEAFF
TRBJ2-2 | TRBV6-5 | 15 | CASSYTGANTGELFF
TRBJ2-2 | TRBV7-9 | 14 | CASSLIGSTGELFF
TRBJ1-3 | TRBV4-2 | 16 | CASSQQTGGYRNTIYF
TRBJ2-3 | TRBV19 | 10 | CASSEDTQYF
TRBJ2-1 | TRBV27 | 15 | CASSAGTGGFNEQFF
TRBJ2-7 | TRBV20-1 | 14 | CSASKAPFSYEQYF
TRBJ1-2 | TRBV29-1 | 12 | CSASRDSYGYTF
TRBJ1-6 | TRBV4-2 | 15 | CASSQDARDNRALHF
TRBJ1-5 | TRBV10-1 | 13 | CASSPSGGQPQHF
TRBJ2-7 | TRBV27 | 13 | CASSSSQGYEQYF
TRBJ1-2 | TRBV28 | 12 | CATWQGAYGYTF
TRBJ2-7 | TRBV9 | 14 | CASSLAGTSYEQYF
TRBJ1-3 | TRBV5-4 | 15 | CASSFGGGGGNTIYF
TRBJ1-2 | TRBV6-2/TRBV6-3 | 13 | CASSYSLGYGYTF
TRBJ2-1 | TRBV27 | 13 | CASSPGLYNEQFF
TRBJ1-3 | TRBV19 | 17 | CASSPLPGGDSGNTIYF
TRBJ1-4 | TRBV3-1/TRBV3-2 | 14 | CASSLRGLNEKLFF
TRBJ1-1 | TRBV6-5 | 14 | CASSVTGLYTEAFF
TRBJ2-1 | TRBV3-1/TRBV3-2 | 14 | CASSSGAAYNEQFF
TRBJ2-7 | TRBV5-6 | 15 | CASSLRAGSSYEQYF
TRBJ1-2 | TRBV5-1 | 13 | CASSPDSIYGYTF
TRBJ1-4 | TRBV3-1/TRBV3-2 | 14 | CASSQSGQGEKLFF
TRBJ1-1 | TRBV27 | 13 | CASSLYRNTEAFF
TRBJ2-3 | TRBV19 | 19 | CASSIDILAGGIGTDTQYF
TRBJ1-6 | TRBV7-9 | 15 | CASSQMGQVNSPLHF
TRBJ1-3 | TRBV28 | 14 | CASSLSGSGNTIYF
TRBJ1-2 | TRBV6-5 | 13 | CASAGSPNYGYTF
TRBJ1-1 | TRBV18 | 16 | CASSPPGRGWGTEAFF
TRBJ2-7 | TRBV11-2 | 15 | CASSLMGGSTYEQYF
TRBJ2-7 | TRBV2 | 15 | CASSEVTASSYEQYF
TRBJ2-7 | TRBV5-4 | 16 | CASSLKDLILPGEQYF